Given below is one TCR beta chain in context. The target of this receptor is not known. No per-base quality is available; no much larger clone lies one base away. This entry is derived from a study of molecular identifiers for immune sequencing clone quantification (dated by TCRdb to 2017 to 2018). With respect to the entire study: In a replicate experiment, RNA from around 20,000 or 100,000 naive CD8 T cells was split into five aliquots, four of which were sequenced. This methods study used CD8 T cells to benchmark TCR RNA copy counting and molecular-identifier clustering-based TCR repertoire sequencing (MIDCIRS). The full study reports these points: A single cell's worth of spiked-in Jurkat TCR RNA was reported detectable even among 900,000 to 1,000,000 naive CD8 T cells. Identical TCR molecules sharing a barcode could cause highly expanded clone sizes to be underestimated. When barcode sub-clustering was left out, chimeric consensus sequences inflated TCR diversity, with chimeras reaching as high as 47%. In CMV-specific effector cells, clones with more than 20 RNA copies accounted for over 97% of molecules, whereas in naive cells such clones accounted for under 1%. About 3 recovered TCR RNA copies per cell were obtained by modeling, versus approximately 10 by digital PCR, implying a capture efficiency of 30% to 35%.

To prepare the library, PCR was applied. Sequenced on an Illumina MiSeq. Total RNA was purified with the Qiagen AllPrep DNA/RNA kit. Before analysis, reads from multiple sequencing runs of one library were combined. The source study handled its data this way. Only reads with exact TCR constant sequence were kept, trimmed to 150 nt, and grouped by their 12-nt molecular barcodes. Reads within each barcode group were sub-clustered using a 15% Levenshtein threshold, and quality-weighted consensus sequences were constructed for each RNA molecule. Non-functional sequences were discarded, and so were lower-count sequences lying one edit away from another sequence. Based on a fit of two negative binomial distributions, barcode sub-clusters having less than 20% of the maximum read count were discarded. TCRdb reran the public reads through fastp at Q25 and MiXCR, keeping productive beta chains. Under each unique CDR3 protein, matching rows form one entry showing the most common genes and DNA. The V and J calls and clone size come from TCRdb's table, not from the authors' own analysis. Present in this sample are 30,000 to 45,000 distinct CDR3 sequences, less than 20% of which were seen just once. The ten largest account for about 6.2% of the sample.

Naive CD8 T cells, defined as CD8+CD4-CCR7+CD45RA+, were FACS-sorted into RLT Plus buffer on a BD FACSAria II. Some naive CD8 T cell RNA was split equally between MIDCIRS and a Smart-seq2-style 5'RACE protocol for a sensitivity comparison. Enrichment of CD8 T cells was performed with RosetteSep CD8+ T Cell Enrichment Cocktail and Ficoll-Paque, after which ACK red cell lysis was carried out. In the germline V gene (reference sequence), CDR1 corresponds to PRHDT and CDR2 to FYEKMQ. V is clipped by 3 bases and J by 6 bases, and the sequence between their germline boundaries is 12 bases long. The CDR3 measures 14 amino acids from cysteine to phenylalanine. The kept DNA is CDR3 alone, 42 bases in frame from the first base.

Sequenced sample: naive CD8+ T cells from blood, with Jurkat cell RNA spiked in. The cell subset or site label corresponds to: FACS-sorted CD8+CD4-CCR7+CD45RA+ naive T cells. The V gene is TRBV13 and the J gene is TRBJ2-4; the D gene is possibly TRBD1 or TRBD2, with 5 bases matching each. The sequence came from a human donor in good health. Some libraries in this study had Jurkat cell RNA spiked in. The CDR3 region has the sequence CASSLGERRNIQYF. At the DNA level, the sequence is TGTGCCAGCAGCTTGGGGGAGCGGAGAAACATTCAGTACTTC. With the portions outside the CDR3 filled from the reference TRBV13 and TRBJ2-4 genes, the complete variable region becomes AAGVIQSPRHLIKEKRETATLKCYPIPRHDTVYWYQQGPGQDPQFLISFYEKMQSDKGSIPDRFSAQQFSDYHSELNMSSLELGDSALYFCASSLGERRNIQYFGAGTRLSVL.